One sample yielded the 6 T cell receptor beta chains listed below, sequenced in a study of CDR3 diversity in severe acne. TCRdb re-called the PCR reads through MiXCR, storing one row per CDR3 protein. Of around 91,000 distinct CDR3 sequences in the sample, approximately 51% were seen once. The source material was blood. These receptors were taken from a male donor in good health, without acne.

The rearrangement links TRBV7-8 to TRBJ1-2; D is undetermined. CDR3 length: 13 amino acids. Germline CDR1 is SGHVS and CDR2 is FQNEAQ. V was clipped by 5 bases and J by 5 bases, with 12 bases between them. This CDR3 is CASSPRGVYGYTF. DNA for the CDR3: TGTGCCAGCAGCCCCCGTGGAGTATATGGCTACACCTTC.

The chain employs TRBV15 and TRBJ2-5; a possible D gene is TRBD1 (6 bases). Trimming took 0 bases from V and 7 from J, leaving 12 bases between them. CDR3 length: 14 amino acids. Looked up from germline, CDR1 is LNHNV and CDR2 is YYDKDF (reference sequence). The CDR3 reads CATSRDLARGTQYF. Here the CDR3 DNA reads TGTGCCACCAGCAGAGATCTGGCCAGGGGGACCCAGTACTTC. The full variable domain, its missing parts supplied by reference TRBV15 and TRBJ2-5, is DAMVIQNPRYQVTQFGKPVTLSCSQTLNHNVMYWYQQKSSQAPKLLFHYYDKDFNNEADTPDNFQSRRPNTSFCFLDIRSPGLGDTAMYLCATSRDLARGTQYFGPGTRLLVL.

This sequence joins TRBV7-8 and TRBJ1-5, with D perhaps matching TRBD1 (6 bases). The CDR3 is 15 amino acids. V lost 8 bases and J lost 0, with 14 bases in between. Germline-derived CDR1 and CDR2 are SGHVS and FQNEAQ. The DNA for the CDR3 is TGTGCCAGCTCACCATCAGGGGATAGCAATCAGCCCCAGCATTTT. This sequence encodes CASSPSGDSNQPQHF.

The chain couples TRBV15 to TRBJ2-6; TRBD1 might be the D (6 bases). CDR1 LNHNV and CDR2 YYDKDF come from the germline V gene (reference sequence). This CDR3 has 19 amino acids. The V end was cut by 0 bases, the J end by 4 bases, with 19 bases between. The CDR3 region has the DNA TGTGCCACCAGCAGAGATGAGGGTTTTCAGGGGTCCGGGGCCAACGTCCTGACTTTC. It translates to CATSRDEGFQGSGANVLTF.

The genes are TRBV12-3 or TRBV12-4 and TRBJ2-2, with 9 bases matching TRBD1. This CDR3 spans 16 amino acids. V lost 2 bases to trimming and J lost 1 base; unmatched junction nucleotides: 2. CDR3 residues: CASSLLGQGNTGELFF. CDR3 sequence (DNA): TGTGCCAGCAGTTTACTGGGACAGGGGAACACCGGGGAGCTGTTTTTT.

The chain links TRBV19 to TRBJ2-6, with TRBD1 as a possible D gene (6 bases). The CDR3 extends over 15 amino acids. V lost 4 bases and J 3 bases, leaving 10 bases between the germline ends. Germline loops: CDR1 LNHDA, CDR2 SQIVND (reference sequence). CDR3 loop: CASSRAGDGANVLTF. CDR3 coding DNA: TGTGCCAGTAGTAGGGCAGGGGATGGGGCCAACGTCCTGACTTTC.